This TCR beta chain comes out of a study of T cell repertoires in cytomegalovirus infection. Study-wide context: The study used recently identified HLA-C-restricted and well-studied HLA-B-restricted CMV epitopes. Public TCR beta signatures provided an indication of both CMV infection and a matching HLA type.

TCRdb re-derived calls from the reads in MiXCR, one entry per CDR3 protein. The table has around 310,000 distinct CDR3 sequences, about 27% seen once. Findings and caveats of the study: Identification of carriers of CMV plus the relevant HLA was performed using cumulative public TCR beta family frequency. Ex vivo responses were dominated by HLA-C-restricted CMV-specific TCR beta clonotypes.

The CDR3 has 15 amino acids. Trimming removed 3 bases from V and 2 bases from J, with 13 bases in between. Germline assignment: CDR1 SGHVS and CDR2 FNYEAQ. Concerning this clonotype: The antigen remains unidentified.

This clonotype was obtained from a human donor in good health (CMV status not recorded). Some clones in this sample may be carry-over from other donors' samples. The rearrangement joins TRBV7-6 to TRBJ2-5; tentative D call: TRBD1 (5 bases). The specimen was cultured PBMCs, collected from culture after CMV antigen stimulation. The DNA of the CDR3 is TGTGCCAGCAGCTTCAGGGATTTGGGACAAGAGACCCAGTACTTC. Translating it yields CASSFRDLGQETQYF.